This T cell receptor (beta chain) was documented in a study of tumor and adjacent non-tumor tissue in lung cancer (dated by TCRdb to between 2018 and 2020). For the wider study: Of the cohort, 11 to 12 patients had adenocarcinoma, 2 had squamous cell carcinoma and 1 had small cell lung cancer. The approximately 15 patients were aged about 31 to 76 years, included 10 men and 5 women, and had TNM stage I to III disease. Sequencing generated a total of 130,000,000 or so productive TCRbeta reads, averaging approximately 4 million reads per sample. The study compared bulk TCRbeta repertoires between lung tumor tissue and matched distant non-tumor lung tissue from around 16 lung cancer patients. For each patient, one tumor sample and one normal lung sample were taken, giving about 31 paired specimens that underwent TCRbeta CDR3 sequencing. The study at large found these results: TCR diversity was significantly higher in younger patients, and greater tumor TCR diversity was associated with shorter overall survival and shorter disease-free survival. In normal lung, the top 100 clones accounted for a significantly larger cumulative share of the repertoire than in tumor tissue. TCR diversity (inverse Simpson) was significantly higher in tumor than in normal lung tissue (431.37 vs 166.20, P = 0.0075, Mann-Whitney U test). Because peripheral blood was not sequenced, the blood TCRbeta repertoires of the lung cancer patients in the study went unexamined. With only roughly 14 patients in the cohort, the authors noted that larger samples and more detailed clinical data are needed. Neither the sequencing platform nor unique molecular identifiers are mentioned in the methods.

Library prep was done by multiplex PCR. The sequencer was an Illumina HiSeq 2500. TCRbeta libraries were built by three rounds of nested PCR using primers (Table S4), following protocols modified from ARM-PCR. Before sequencing, PCR products of 200-500 bp were cut from the gel and purified using the QIAquick gel extraction kit. Turning to the authors' computational methods: Reads were cleaned with Trimmomatic, merged with FLASH into complete CDR3 sequences, and assigned to V(D)J germline segments with MiTCR. Clonal diversity was calculated as the inverse Simpson's index using VDJtools. In-frame sequences lacking a premature stop codon were counted as productive reads. In TCRdb, the public reads were trimmed at Q25 with fastp and aligned with MiXCR, with productive beta chains retained. Each entry is one CDR3 protein sequence, shown with its most common DNA and genes. Clone size and V and J calls follow TCRdb, not the original study. Here the sample has some 73,000 distinct CDR3 sequences; roughly 80% occur a single time. In total, the top ten clones hold 40% to 65% of the sample.

RNA was extracted from bulk unsorted tissue and checked for quality with a NanoDrop ND-1000 and an Agilent 2100. Distant non-tumor tissue taken more than 3 cm from the tumor edge was used as the normal lung sample. The donors were newly diagnosed lung cancer patients admitted for thoracic surgery in China from August to November 2014 who had not received prior chemotherapy. The study excluded patients who had received radiotherapy or chemotherapy before or who had another cancer at the same time. Surgical tissue pieces of roughly 1-2 cm3 were preserved in RNAlater solution and were kept at -80 degrees C until use. The CDR3 sequence holds 14 residues, the cysteine and phenylalanine included. This entry keeps only the CDR3 DNA: 42 bases, framed from base 1. CDR1 and CDR2, per the germline V gene, are SGHAT and FQNNGV. The V end loses 1 base and the J end loses 5 bases, and a stretch of 11 bases separates them.

Details on this clonotype: Its binding antigen is unknown. One base away there is no much larger clone; base qualities are not given.

The chain couples TRBV11-2 to TRBJ1-1; TRBD1 might be the D gene, on 5 matching bases. Sample: distant non-tumor lung tissue. This sequence originates from a man aged 60-69 years with non-small cell lung cancer. For the CDR3, the sequence is CASSLVGARTEAFF. Here is the DNA: TGTGCCAGCAGCTTAGTAGGGGCACGAACTGAAGCTTTCTTT. Joined to the reference TRBV11-2 and TRBJ1-1 proteins, this CDR3 gives the full variable domain: EAGVAQSPRYKIIEKRQSVAFWCNPISGHATLYWYQQILGQGPKLLIQFQNNGVVDDSQLPKDRFSAERLKGVDSTLKIQPAKLEDSAVYLCASSLVGARTEAFFGQGTRLTVV.